This T cell receptor beta chain was recorded in a study of blood T cell repertoires in COVID-19. For the study at large: T cells, B-cell-depleted T cells, or PBMCs supplied cDNA or gDNA.

In the study's own analysis: Estimated nucleated cell counts came from reference gene primer amplification. Using immunoSEQ multiplex PCR, the repertoire was profiled, and TCRdb retains in-frame clones only, with some absent. V, J and clone size reflect that table, while D and trimming were determined from the DNA. The repertoire consists of around 280,000 clones, with 90% occurring once and the leading ten covering 1.5% to 2%. Sequencing was done on a sample of PBMCs or T cells enriched from blood (not recorded which). The sequence was collected from a woman aged 18-30 years with acute COVID-19.

CDR3 amino acids: CASSSGQGPEQFF. CDR3 DNA sequence: TGTGCCAGCAGCTCCGGACAGGGGCCTGAGCAGTTCTTC. V and J are TRBV5-4 and TRBJ2-1; 9 bases fit TRBD1. Germline CDR1 is SGHNT and CDR2 is YYREEE (reference sequence). V lost 3 bases to trimming and J lost 9 bases; unmatched junction nucleotides: 4. This CDR3 is built from 13 residues. Full variable domain (outside the CDR3, taken from reference TRBV5-4 and TRBJ2-1): ETGVTQSPTHLIKTRGQQVTLRCSSQSGHNTVSWYQQALGQGPQFIFQYYREEENGRGNFPPRFSGLQFPNYSSELNVNALELDDSALYLCASSSGQGPEQFFGPGTRLTVL.